A selection of T cell receptor beta chains follows, all from one sample in a study of identical twins. Via MiXCR, TCRdb re-called the 5' RACE reads, giving one row per CDR3 protein. This sample has around 200,000 distinct CDR3 sequences; less than 10% occur once, and the top ten carry 5.1%. Material for sequencing was memory (CD45RO+) T cells sorted from blood. The receptors originated from a woman under 30 in good health. Each CDR3 is given with its conserved first and last residue. The D gene is left open where the match is weak. Where a row states a size, it is once, few, many or the class of an expanded clone; other rows omit it.

size: -
V: TRBV7-9
J: TRBJ2-7
D: TRBD1
DNA: TGTGCCAGCAGCTCTCCCGGGACAGGACACTACGAGCAGTACTTC
CDR3: CASSSPGTGHYEQYF

size: -
V: TRBV20-1
J: TRBJ1-5
D: -
DNA: TGCAGTGCAAGGCGGCGGTACAATCAGCCCCAGCATTTT
CDR3: CSARRRYNQPQHF

size: few
V: TRBV5-4
J: TRBJ2-1
D: -
DNA: TGTGCCTCAGGGGAGGGGGTTAGCTCCTACAATGAGCAGTTCTTC
CDR3: CASGEGVSSYNEQFF

size: few
V: TRBV2
J: TRBJ2-2
D: TRBD1
DNA: TGTGCCAGCAGTGAAGAGTCAGGGGGCATCGGGGAGCTGTTTTTT
CDR3: CASSEESGGIGELFF

size: few
V: TRBV5-6
J: TRBJ1-2
D: TRBD1
DNA: TGTGCCAGCAGCGGGAGGACAGGGCACCCTTATGGCTACACCTTC
CDR3: CASSGRTGHPYGYTF

size: -
V: TRBV7-2
J: TRBJ1-2
D: -
DNA: TGTGCCAGCAGCCCCACCGGGGGGGCGTTTGGCTACACCTTC
CDR3: CASSPTGGAFGYTF

size: -
V: TRBV7-9
J: TRBJ1-1
D: -
DNA: TGTGCCAGCAGCAAAAATAGATATAACACTGAAGCTTTCTTT
CDR3: CASSKNRYNTEAFF

size: -
V: TRBV12-3/TRBV12-4
J: TRBJ1-1
D: -
DNA: TGTGCCAGCAGTTTCATGAGAACGACTGAAGCTTTCTTT
CDR3: CASSFMRTTEAFF

size: -
V: TRBV24-1
J: TRBJ2-5
D: -
DNA: TGTGCCACCAGTGATTTGGGACAGCCCCGTGGGGAGACCCAGTACTTC
CDR3: CATSDLGQPRGETQYF

size: -
V: TRBV5-5
J: TRBJ2-7
D: TRBD2
DNA: TGTGCCAGCAAGCGGGACGCGAGCTCCTACGAGCAGTACTTC
CDR3: CASKRDASSYEQYF

size: few
V: TRBV7-2
J: TRBJ2-1
D: -
DNA: TGTGCCAGCAGACATAGGGCCTCCCACAATGAGCAGTTCTTC
CDR3: CASRHRASHNEQFF

size: few
V: TRBV6-2/TRBV6-3
J: TRBJ2-1
D: TRBD2
DNA: TGTGCCAGCAGTCCCCCGCTGGGCGGGAGGGGGAATGAGCAGTTCTTC
CDR3: CASSPPLGGRGNEQFF

size: few
V: TRBV12-3/TRBV12-4
J: TRBJ2-7
D: -
DNA: TGTGCCAGCAGTTTATCGAGACAGTCAACCTACGAGCAGTACTTC
CDR3: CASSLSRQSTYEQYF

size: -
V: TRBV6-1
J: TRBJ1-6
D: TRBD1
DNA: TGTGCCAGCAGCGTTACAGGGGGGAATTCACCCCTCCACTTT
CDR3: CASSVTGGNSPLHF

size: many
V: TRBV12-3/TRBV12-4
J: TRBJ2-1
D: -
DNA: TGTGCCAGCAGGCGACAGGAGAGCTCCTACAATGAGCAGTTCTTC
CDR3: CASRRQESSYNEQFF

size: many
V: TRBV4-3
J: TRBJ1-6
D: -
DNA: TGCGCCAGCAGCCAAGAAAGAGGGTCCAGCTCACCCCTCCACTTT
CDR3: CASSQERGSSSPLHF

size: -
V: TRBV3-1
J: TRBJ1-2
D: -
DNA: TGTGCCAGCAGCCAAGATCAGGGGAGGGATGGCTACACCTTC
CDR3: CASSQDQGRDGYTF

size: -
V: TRBV12-3/TRBV12-4
J: TRBJ2-1
D: -
DNA: TGTGCCAGCCGAACCGGGGGGCTAGCGGTTAATGAGCAGTTCTTC
CDR3: CASRTGGLAVNEQFF

size: few
V: TRBV7-9
J: TRBJ2-5
D: -
DNA: TGTGCCAGCAGTTTGACAGTGAAAGAGACCCAGTACTTC
CDR3: CASSLTVKETQYF

size: -
V: TRBV20-1
J: TRBJ2-5
D: -
DNA: TGCAGTGCTTCAGCCGGGACGGAAGAAGAGACCCAGTACTTC
CDR3: CSASAGTEEETQYF

size: few
V: TRBV6-5
J: TRBJ2-6
D: -
DNA: TGTGCCAGCAGTTCCCGACAGAACTCTGGGGCCAACGTCCTGACTTTC
CDR3: CASSSRQNSGANVLTF

size: few
V: TRBV11-2
J: TRBJ2-1
D: -
DNA: TGTGCCAGCAGCCTAAGACTAGGAGGGGTTTACAATGAGCAGTTCTTC
CDR3: CASSLRLGGVYNEQFF

size: -
V: TRBV7-3
J: TRBJ1-4
D: -
DNA: TGTGCCAGCACCCCGACTCGCGGGGAGGGCGAAAAACTGTTTTTT
CDR3: CASTPTRGEGEKLFF

size: -
V: TRBV20-1
J: TRBJ1-2
D: TRBD1
DNA: TGCAGTGCGTGGGACAGTTCCCTTTATGGCTACACCTTC
CDR3: CSAWDSSLYGYTF

size: many
V: TRBV9
J: TRBJ2-1
D: TRBD2
DNA: TGTGCCAGCAGCGCTAGCGGGAGTCTTGGCGATGAGCAGTTCTTC
CDR3: CASSASGSLGDEQFF

size: few
V: TRBV13
J: TRBJ1-1
D: -
DNA: TGTGCCAGCAGCATAGCAGGGACCATGAACACTGAAGCTTTCTTT
CDR3: CASSIAGTMNTEAFF

size: many
V: TRBV10-3
J: TRBJ2-1
D: -
DNA: TGTGCCGCGTCCAGCTTCGCCGACAATGAGCAGTTCTTC
CDR3: CAASSFADNEQFF

size: few
V: TRBV15
J: TRBJ2-2
D: TRBD2
DNA: TGTGCCACCAGTACGGGAGGGGACACCGGGGAGCTGTTTTTT
CDR3: CATSTGGDTGELFF

size: few
V: TRBV29-1
J: TRBJ2-1
D: -
DNA: TGCAGCGGTAGTCCAGGGGGGGCTGAGCAGTTCTTC
CDR3: CSGSPGGAEQFF

size: few
V: TRBV7-6
J: TRBJ2-7
D: TRBD2
DNA: TGTGCCAGCAGGCAGCAAGACTCAGCGGGAGACGAGCAGTACTTC
CDR3: CASRQQDSAGDEQYF

size: -
V: TRBV10-2
J: TRBJ2-7
D: TRBD2
DNA: TGCGCCAGCAGATCCCGGGGGGGCCACTACGAGCAGTACTTC
CDR3: CASRSRGGHYEQYF

size: -
V: TRBV13
J: TRBJ2-1
D: -
DNA: TGTGCCAGCAGCTTAGAGCTGGGTGTCTACAATGAGCAGTTCTTC
CDR3: CASSLELGVYNEQFF